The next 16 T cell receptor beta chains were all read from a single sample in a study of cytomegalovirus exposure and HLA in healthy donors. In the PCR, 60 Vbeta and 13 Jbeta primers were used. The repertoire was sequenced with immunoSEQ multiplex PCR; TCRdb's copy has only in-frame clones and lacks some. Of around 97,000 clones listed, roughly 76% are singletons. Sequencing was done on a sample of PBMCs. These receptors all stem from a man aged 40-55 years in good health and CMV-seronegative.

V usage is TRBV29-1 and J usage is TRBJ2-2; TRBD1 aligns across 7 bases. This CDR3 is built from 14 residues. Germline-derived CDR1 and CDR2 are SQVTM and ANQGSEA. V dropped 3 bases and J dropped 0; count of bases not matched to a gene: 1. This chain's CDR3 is CSVDRGPNTGELFF. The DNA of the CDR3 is TGCAGCGTTGATAGGGGGCCGAACACCGGGGAGCTGTTTTTT.

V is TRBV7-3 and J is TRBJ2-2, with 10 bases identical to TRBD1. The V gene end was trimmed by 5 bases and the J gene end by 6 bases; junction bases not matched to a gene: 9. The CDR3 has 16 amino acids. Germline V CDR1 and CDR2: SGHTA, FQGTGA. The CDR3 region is CASSRSAGTGAGELFF. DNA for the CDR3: TGTGCCAGCAGCCGCTCGGCCGGGACAGGGGCCGGGGAGCTGTTTTTT.

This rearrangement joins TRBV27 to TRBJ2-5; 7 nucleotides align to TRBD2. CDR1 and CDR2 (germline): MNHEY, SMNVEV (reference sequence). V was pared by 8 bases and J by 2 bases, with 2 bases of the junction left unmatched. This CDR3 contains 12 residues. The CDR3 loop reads CASGGGQETQYF. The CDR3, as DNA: TGTGCCAGCGGGGGGGGACAAGAGACCCAGTACTTC.

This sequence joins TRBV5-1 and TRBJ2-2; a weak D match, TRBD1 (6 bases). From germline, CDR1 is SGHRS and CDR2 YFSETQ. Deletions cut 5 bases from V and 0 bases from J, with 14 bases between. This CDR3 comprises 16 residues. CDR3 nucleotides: TGCGCCAGCAGTAGAAATCAGGGGCCGAACACCGGGGAGCTGTTTTTT. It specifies CASSRNQGPNTGELFF.

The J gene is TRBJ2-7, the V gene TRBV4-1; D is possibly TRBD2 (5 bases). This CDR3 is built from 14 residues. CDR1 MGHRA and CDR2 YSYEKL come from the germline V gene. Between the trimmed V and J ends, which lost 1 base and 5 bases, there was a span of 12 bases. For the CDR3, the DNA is TGCGCCAGCAGCCAAGGTTCGGCGGGTCACGAGCAGTACTTC. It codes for CASSQGSAGHEQYF.

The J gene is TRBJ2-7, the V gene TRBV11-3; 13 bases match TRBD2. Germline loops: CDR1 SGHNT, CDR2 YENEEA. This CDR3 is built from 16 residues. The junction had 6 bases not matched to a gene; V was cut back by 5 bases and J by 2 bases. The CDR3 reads CASSPPLAGGTYEQYF. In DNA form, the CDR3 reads TGTGCCAGCAGCCCCCCACTAGCGGGGGGGACCTACGAGCAGTACTTC.

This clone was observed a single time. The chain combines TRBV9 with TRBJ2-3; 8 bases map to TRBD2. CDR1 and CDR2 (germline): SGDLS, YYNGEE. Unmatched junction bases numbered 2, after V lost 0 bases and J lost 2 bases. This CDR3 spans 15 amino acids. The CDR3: CASSVGGGTTDTQYF. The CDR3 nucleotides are TGTGCCAGCAGCGTAGGCGGGGGGACCACAGATACGCAGTATTTT.

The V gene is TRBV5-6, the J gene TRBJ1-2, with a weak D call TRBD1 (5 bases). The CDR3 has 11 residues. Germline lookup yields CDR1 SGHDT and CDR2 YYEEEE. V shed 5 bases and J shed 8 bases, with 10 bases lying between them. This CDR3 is CASSGGDGYTF. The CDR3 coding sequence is TGTGCCAGCAGTGGAGGGGACGGCTACACCTTC.

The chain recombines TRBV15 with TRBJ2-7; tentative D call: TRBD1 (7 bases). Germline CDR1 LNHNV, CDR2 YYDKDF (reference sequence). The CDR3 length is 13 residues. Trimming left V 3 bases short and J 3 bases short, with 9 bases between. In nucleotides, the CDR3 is TGTGCCACCAGCAGTCAGGGGGGCTACGAGCAGTACTTC. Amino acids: CATSSQGGYEQYF.

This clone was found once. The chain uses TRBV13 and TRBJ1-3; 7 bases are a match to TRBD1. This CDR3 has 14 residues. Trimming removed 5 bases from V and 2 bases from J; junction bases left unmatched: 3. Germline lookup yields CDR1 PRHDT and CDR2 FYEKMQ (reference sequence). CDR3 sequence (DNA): TGTGCCAGCAGCACAGACAGGGCTGGAAACACCATATATTTT. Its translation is CASSTDRAGNTIYF.

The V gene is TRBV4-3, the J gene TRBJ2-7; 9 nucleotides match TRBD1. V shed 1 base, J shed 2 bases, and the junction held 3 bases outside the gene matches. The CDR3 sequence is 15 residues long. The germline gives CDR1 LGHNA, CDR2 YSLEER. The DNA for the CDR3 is TGCGCCAGCAGCCAAGGGACAGGGGTTACCTACGAGCAGTACTTC. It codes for CASSQGTGVTYEQYF.

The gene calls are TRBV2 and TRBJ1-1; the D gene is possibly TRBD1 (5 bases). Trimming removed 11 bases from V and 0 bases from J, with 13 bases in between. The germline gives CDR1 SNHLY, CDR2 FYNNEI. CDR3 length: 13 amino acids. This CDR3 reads CALRRGMNTEAFF. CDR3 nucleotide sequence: TGTGCCCTACGGCGGGGCATGAACACTGAAGCTTTCTTT.

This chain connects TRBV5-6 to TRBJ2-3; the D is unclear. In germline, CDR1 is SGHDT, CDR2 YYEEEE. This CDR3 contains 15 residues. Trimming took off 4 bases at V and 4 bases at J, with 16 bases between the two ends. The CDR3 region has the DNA TGTGCCAGCAGCGTGGACCGAGGTATGGCAGATACGCAGTATTTT. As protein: CASSVDRGMADTQYF.

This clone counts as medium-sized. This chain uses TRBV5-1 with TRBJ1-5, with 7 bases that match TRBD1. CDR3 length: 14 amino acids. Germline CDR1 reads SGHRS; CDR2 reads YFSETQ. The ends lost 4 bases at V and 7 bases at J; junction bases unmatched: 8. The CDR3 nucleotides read TGCGCCAGCAGCCCAGACAGGGAAGGGCAGCCCCAGCATTTT. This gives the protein CASSPDREGQPQHF.

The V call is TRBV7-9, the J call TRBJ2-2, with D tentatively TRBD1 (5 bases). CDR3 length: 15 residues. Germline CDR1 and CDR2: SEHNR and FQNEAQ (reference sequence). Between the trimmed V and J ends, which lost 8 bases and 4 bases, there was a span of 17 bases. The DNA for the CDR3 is TGTGCCAGCGGCCCGTGGCAGGGTAGCACCGGGGAGCTGTTTTTT. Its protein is CASGPWQGSTGELFF.

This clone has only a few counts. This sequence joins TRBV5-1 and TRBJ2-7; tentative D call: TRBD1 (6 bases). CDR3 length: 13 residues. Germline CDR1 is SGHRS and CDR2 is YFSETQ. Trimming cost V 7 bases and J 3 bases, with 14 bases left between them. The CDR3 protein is CASQKSTGYEQYF. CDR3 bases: TGCGCCAGCCAAAAATCGACAGGCTACGAGCAGTACTTC.